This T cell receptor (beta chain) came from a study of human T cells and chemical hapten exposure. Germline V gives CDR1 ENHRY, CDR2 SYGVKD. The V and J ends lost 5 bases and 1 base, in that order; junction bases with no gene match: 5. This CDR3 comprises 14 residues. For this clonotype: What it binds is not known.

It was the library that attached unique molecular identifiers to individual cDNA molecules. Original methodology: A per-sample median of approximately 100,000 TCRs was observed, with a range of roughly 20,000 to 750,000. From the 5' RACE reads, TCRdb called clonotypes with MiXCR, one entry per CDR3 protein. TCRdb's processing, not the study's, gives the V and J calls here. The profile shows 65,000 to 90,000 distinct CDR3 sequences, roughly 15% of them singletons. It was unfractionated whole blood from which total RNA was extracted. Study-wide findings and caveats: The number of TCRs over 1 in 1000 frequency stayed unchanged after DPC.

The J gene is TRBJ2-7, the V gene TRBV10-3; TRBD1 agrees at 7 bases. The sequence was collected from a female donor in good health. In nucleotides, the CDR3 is TGTGCCATCAGTAATACGGGACAGTCCTACGAGCAGTACTTC. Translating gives CAISNTGQSYEQYF.